These 32 T cell receptor beta chains were sequenced from one sample in a study of blood T cell repertoires in COVID-19. Sequencing used immunoSEQ multiplex PCR; TCRdb keeps in-frame clones, though not all of them. The profile shows a few hundred thousand clones, roughly 91% of them singletons. The sample was PBMCs or T cells enriched from blood (not recorded which). These TCRs come from a woman aged 45-59 years who had been exposed to COVID-19.

J is TRBJ2-2 and V is TRBV9, with TRBD2 identical over 7 bases. Germline trimming cut 0 bases from V and 6 bases from J; bases unmatched to any gene: 2. The germline CDR1 and CDR2 sequences are SGDLS and YYNGEE. This CDR3 contains 14 residues. In nucleotides, the CDR3 is TGTGCCAGCAGCGTAGCTAGCGGAGCCGGGGAGCTGTTTTTT. Translated, it gives CASSVASGAGELFF.

This clone has only a few counts. The V and J genes are TRBV5-1 and TRBJ1-3; D is possibly TRBD1 (6 bases). CDR3 length equals 15 residues. Trimming pared 5 bases from V and 0 bases from J, leaving 12 bases between. Germline-derived CDR1 and CDR2 are SGHRS and YFSETQ. CDR3 residues: CASRAPGVSGNTIYF. CDR3 DNA sequence: TGCGCCAGCAGAGCGCCAGGGGTCTCTGGAAACACCATATATTTT.

The chain couples TRBV5-8 to TRBJ1-1, with 8 bases lining up with TRBD1. With V trimmed by 1 base and J by 0 bases, 2 bases remained unmatched. CDR1 and CDR2 (germline): SGHTS, YDEGEE. CDR3 length: 15 residues. The CDR3 coding sequence is TGTGCCAGCAGCTTGTGGACAGGGTTGAACACTGAAGCTTTCTTT. Its translation is CASSLWTGLNTEAFF.

The chain has TRBV4-1 and TRBJ2-5, with D perhaps matching TRBD1 (6 bases). Per the germline V gene, CDR1 is MGHRA and CDR2 is YSYEKL. Trimming pared 2 bases from V and 3 bases from J, leaving 10 bases between. The CDR3 loop spans 14 amino acids. The CDR3 coding sequence is TGCGCCAGCAGCCAAAACAGGGTTGAAGAGACCCAGTACTTC. This sequence encodes CASSQNRVEETQYF.

CDR3 nucleotides: TGTGCCACCAGCTCAGGGCAGGTTGCAACTAATGAAAAACTGTTTTTT. Its translation: CATSSGQVATNEKLFF. V and J are TRBV15 and TRBJ1-4, with a possible D match to TRBD1 (5 bases). Germline V gene sequence: CDR1 LNHNV, CDR2 YYDKDF (reference sequence). Trimming shortened V by 5 bases and J by 0 bases, and 13 bases separated the two germline ends. This CDR3 comprises 16 residues.

CDR3 region: CASRSPGVGSPLHF. The CDR3 region has the DNA TGTGCCAGCAGGAGCCCAGGGGTGGGGTCACCCCTCCACTTT. The V and J genes are TRBV28 and TRBJ1-6; tentative D call: TRBD1 (6 bases). V dropped 6 bases and J dropped 10 bases, with 16 bases sitting between them. The V gene's germline CDR1 is MDHEN and CDR2 SYDVKM. The CDR3 spans 14 residues.

J is TRBJ1-4 and V is TRBV7-4; possibly TRBD1 for D (6 bases). This CDR3 has 16 amino acids. V was clipped by 5 bases and J by 0 bases, with 13 bases between them. From germline, CDR1 is SGHVT and CDR2 SQSDAQ. The CDR3: CASSTRTAATNEKLFF. The CDR3 bases are TGTGCCAGCAGCACCCGGACAGCCGCAACTAATGAAAAACTGTTTTTT.

The V gene is TRBV6-5, the J gene TRBJ2-7; D perhaps matches TRBD2 (6 bases). Germline V gene sequence: CDR1 MNHEY, CDR2 SVGAGI. The CDR3 covers 13 residues. V dropped 10 bases and J dropped 6 bases, with 19 bases sitting between them. CDR3 loop: CATRLGPSSEQYF. The CDR3 nucleotides read TGTGCCACAAGACTAGGGCCCTCTTCCGAGCAGTACTTC.

This rearrangement joins TRBV24-1 to TRBJ1-5; TRBD1 agrees at 7 bases. Germline CDR1 and CDR2: KGHDR and SFDVKD. The CDR3 runs 15 residues. Trimming took 1 base from V and 5 from J; bases not matched to a gene: 4. The CDR3 protein is CATSDFSRGDQPQHF. In nucleotides, the CDR3 is TGTGCCACCAGTGATTTTAGCAGGGGGGATCAGCCCCAGCATTTT.

The gene calls are TRBV5-5 and TRBJ2-7; 7 bases are a match to TRBD1. The CDR3 extends over 13 amino acids. V was pared by 1 base and J by 5 bases, with 3 bases of the junction left unmatched. Germline CDR1 reads SGHKS; CDR2 reads YYEKEE (reference sequence). CDR3 in amino acids: CASSLRQGNEQYF. The CDR3 DNA sequence: TGTGCCAGCAGCTTGCGACAGGGTAACGAGCAGTACTTC.

The chain carries TRBV29-1 and TRBJ1-2, with D perhaps TRBD1 (5 bases). The CDR3 extends over 12 amino acids. Between the trimmed V and J ends, which lost 0 bases and 6 bases, there was a span of 8 bases. The germline gives CDR1 SQVTM, CDR2 ANQGSEA. This CDR3 is CSVEDGGDGYTF. In DNA form, the CDR3 reads TGCAGCGTTGAAGATGGAGGGGATGGCTACACCTTC.

The chain combines TRBV2 with TRBJ2-7, with 10 bases that match TRBD1. CDR1 and CDR2 (germline): SNHLY, FYNNEI. The trim removed 6 bases at V and 6 bases at J, leaving 14 bases unmatched. The CDR3 has 16 amino acids. CDR3 in DNA: TGTGCCAGCAGGGACCCTTCGACAGGGGGCTTGGGCGAGCAGTACTTC. The encoded protein is CASRDPSTGGLGEQYF.

The J gene is TRBJ1-6, the V gene TRBV5-4; D is unresolved. V was clipped by 7 bases and J by 8 bases, with 13 bases between them. This CDR3 has 13 residues. Germline assignment: CDR1 SGHNT and CDR2 YYREEE (reference sequence). In DNA, the CDR3 is TGTGCCAGCCGAAGGAAAGAGGATTCACCCCTCCACTTT. It translates to CASRRKEDSPLHF.

This clone was picked up a small number of times. The chain employs TRBV15 and TRBJ1-6; D call uncertain. The CDR3 runs to 13 residues. The V and J ends lost 0 bases and 10 bases respectively, with 7 bases between them. Looked up from germline, CDR1 is LNHNV and CDR2 is YYDKDF (reference sequence). The chain's CDR3 is CATSRDVGSPLHF. As DNA, the CDR3 is TGTGCCACCAGCAGAGATGTTGGCTCACCCCTCCACTTT.

The rearrangement joins TRBV3-1 (or the pseudogene TRBV3-2) to TRBJ2-5; 8 positions agree with TRBD1. The ends lost 1 base at V and 5 bases at J; junction bases unmatched: 3. In germline, CDR1 is LGHDT, CDR2 YNNKEL (reference sequence). This CDR3 spans 14 amino acids. This CDR3 is CASSQGTGMETQYF. DNA of the CDR3: TGTGCCAGCAGCCAAGGGACAGGGATGGAGACCCAGTACTTC.

The chain couples TRBV5-8 to TRBJ1-4; D is perhaps TRBD1 (5 bases). There are 16 residues in the CDR3. Germline lookup yields CDR1 SGHTS and CDR2 YDEGEE. Trimming left V 6 bases short and J 5 bases short, with 20 bases between. The CDR3 DNA reads as TGTGCCAGCACCAAAGTGGGGCCCCCGGAGAATGAAAAACTGTTTTTT. Translated, it gives CASTKVGPPENEKLFF.

The chain carries TRBV7-2 and TRBJ2-3; possible D gene TRBD1, 5 bases. Trimming stripped 1 base from V and 2 bases from J, with 7 bases between. CDR1 and CDR2 from the germline V gene are SGHTA and FQGNSA. This CDR3 is 14 amino acids long. The CDR3 is CASSLDRYTDTQYF. In DNA form, the CDR3 reads TGTGCCAGCAGCTTAGACAGGTACACAGATACGCAGTATTTT.

The sample holds a few counts of this clone. The chain combines TRBV19 with TRBJ2-1; 11 bases are shared with TRBD2. The CDR3 is made up of 15 amino acids. The junction had 11 bases not matched to a gene; V was cut back by 9 bases and J by 7 bases. Germline V gene data show CDR1 as LNHDA and CDR2 as SQIVND (reference sequence). The chain's CDR3 is CASTLAGGPSNEQFF. Written as DNA, the CDR3 is TGTGCCAGCACATTAGCGGGGGGGCCCTCGAATGAGCAGTTCTTC.

The chain uses TRBV5-1 and TRBJ1-1; no firm D call. Germline V lookup: CDR1 SGHRS, CDR2 YFSETQ. This CDR3 spans 13 amino acids. The V end was cut by 0 bases, the J end by 3 bases, with 6 bases between. The CDR3 here is CASSLDSDTEAFF. The CDR3 DNA sequence: TGCGCCAGCAGCTTGGATAGTGACACTGAAGCTTTCTTT. Looking up the rest from reference TRBV5-1 and TRBJ1-1 gives the full variable domain: KAGVTQTPRYLIKTRGQQVTLSCSPISGHRSVSWYQQTPGQGLQFLFEYFSETQRNKGNFPGRFSGRQFSNSRSEMNVSTLELGDSALYLCASSLDSDTEAFFGQGTRLTVV.

The gene calls are TRBV7-9 and TRBJ1-2; TRBD1 matches 10 bases. Germline CDR1 is SEHNR and CDR2 is FQNEAQ (reference sequence). The CDR3 is 14 amino acids. Losses at the gene ends were 4 bases for V and 4 bases for J; bases not matched to a gene: 3. The CDR3 spells CASSSTGGTYGYTF. CDR3 bases: TGTGCCAGCAGCTCGACAGGGGGCACCTATGGCTACACCTTC.

The sample holds a few counts of this clone. This sequence joins TRBV19 and TRBJ1-5; D may be TRBD1 (6 bases). V was clipped by 6 bases and J by 0 bases, with 9 bases between them. CDR3 length: 14 amino acids. Germline V lookup: CDR1 LNHDA, CDR2 SQIVND (reference sequence). The CDR3 DNA reads as TGTGCCAGTAGGACAGGACCTAGCAATCAGCCCCAGCATTTT. Amino acids: CASRTGPSNQPQHF.

The genes are TRBV10-3 and TRBJ1-1; D is unresolved. There are 12 residues in the CDR3. Germline V gene sequence: CDR1 ENHRY, CDR2 SYGVKD. V was pared by 8 bases and J by 2 bases, with 9 bases between. The CDR3 loop reads CAIRAINTEAFF. The CDR3 DNA is TGTGCCATCCGAGCCATAAACACTGAAGCTTTCTTT.

V and J are TRBV14 and TRBJ1-2; D not certain. Deletions cut 5 bases from V and 6 bases from J, with 10 bases between. CDR1 is SGHDN and CDR2 is FVKESK in the germline V gene. This CDR3 is 12 amino acids long. The CDR3 DNA follows: TGTGCCAGCAGCGCTCACGGGGATGGCTACACCTTC. It encodes CASSAHGDGYTF.

The chain links TRBV11-2 to TRBJ2-7; D call uncertain. Trimming pared 0 bases from V and 2 bases from J, leaving 14 bases between. Germline V CDR1 and CDR2: SGHAT, FQNNGV. This CDR3 region has 16 residues. Here the CDR3 reads CASSLDDFTPPYEQYF. The CDR3 region has the DNA TGTGCCAGCAGCTTAGACGACTTCACGCCCCCCTACGAGCAGTACTTC.

This rearrangement joins TRBV28 to TRBJ1-5; D ambiguous. V lost 2 bases to trimming and J lost 6 bases, with 14 bases between them. Germline values: CDR1 MDHEN, CDR2 SYDVKM. The CDR3 runs 15 residues. CDR3 in DNA: TGTGCCAGCAGTTTAACTTCGCCCCGGGGTCAGCCCCAGCATTTT. It translates to CASSLTSPRGQPQHF.

The V gene is TRBV2, the J gene TRBJ2-7; D remains ambiguous. This CDR3 comprises 14 residues. The V gene's germline CDR1 is SNHLY and CDR2 FYNNEI. Trimming removed 7 bases at V and 2 bases at J, with 15 bases between. This CDR3 reads CASTPRVVTYEQYF. CDR3 sequence (DNA): TGTGCCAGCACCCCCCGGGTCGTAACCTACGAGCAGTACTTC.

This clone showed up just a few times. The chain combines TRBV28 with TRBJ1-5, with unresolved D. The germline V gene encodes CDR1 MDHEN and CDR2 SYDVKM. V lost 6 bases and J lost 7, with 22 bases in between. This CDR3 spans 16 amino acids. The CDR3 nucleotides are TGTGCCAGCAGGTCCCAGAATTCGGGGTTCGGGCAGCCCCAGCATTTT. The encoded protein is CASRSQNSGFGQPQHF.

This chain uses TRBV2 with TRBJ1-5, with D uncertain. Germline lookup yields CDR1 SNHLY and CDR2 FYNNEI. The CDR3 has 11 residues. Trimming shortened V by 5 bases and J by 7 bases, and 6 bases separated the two germline ends. In nucleotides, the CDR3 is TGTGCCAGCAGTTCTTCCCAGCCCCAGCATTTT. Its protein product is CASSSSQPQHF.

The rearrangement uses TRBV5-1 and TRBJ2-7; 7 nucleotides line up with TRBD1. Germline loops: CDR1 SGHRS, CDR2 YFSETQ. This CDR3 region has 14 residues. The V segment lost 2 bases and the J segment 3 bases; nucleotides outside the gene matches: 5. The CDR3 sequence is CASSFSGGIYEQYF. The CDR3 DNA is TGCGCCAGCAGCTTCTCAGGGGGTATCTACGAGCAGTACTTC.

This chain joins TRBV28 and TRBJ1-5; the D gene is possibly TRBD1 (6 bases). CDR3 length: 17 residues. Trimming shortened V by 4 bases and J by 6 bases, and 22 bases separated the two germline ends. CDR1 is MDHEN and CDR2 is SYDVKM in the germline V gene. DNA for the CDR3: TGTGCCAGCAGTTCAAAGATCAATAACAGGGTGAGTCAGCCCCAGCATTTT. This gives the protein CASSSKINNRVSQPQHF.

The chain has TRBV6-5 and TRBJ2-5; TRBD2 agrees at 11 bases. After removal of 6 bases from V and 4 bases from J, the junction contained 7 bases not matched to a gene. Germline CDR1 reads MNHEY; CDR2 reads SVGAGI. This CDR3 contains 15 residues. In nucleotides, the CDR3 is TGTGCCAGCAGAAATAGCGGGGGGGCGGGAGAGACCCAGTACTTC. Translated: CASRNSGGAGETQYF.

This clone was found once. The CDR3 sequence: CASSLVSGGTDTQYF. CDR3 DNA sequence: TGCGCCAGCAGCTTGGTGTCGGGGGGAACAGATACGCAGTATTTT. The chain has TRBV5-1 and TRBJ2-3, with TRBD2 matching 7 bases. CDR3 length: 15 amino acids. CDR1 is SGHRS and CDR2 is YFSETQ in the germline V gene. Trimming at V came to 0 bases and at J to 3 bases, leaving 4 bases not matched to a gene.